This TCR beta chain appears in the sequencing data of a study of shared clonotypes between healthy human individuals. Looking at the study overall: Donors consisted of two women and a few men between 18 and 49.

This CDR3 is built from 16 residues. The germline gives CDR1 LGHNA, CDR2 YSLEER. Trimming cost V 0 bases and J 7 bases, with 15 bases left between them. TCRdb keeps only in-frame clones here, not all; method: immunoSEQ multiplex PCR. Of roughly 810,000 clones listed, 90% to 98% were seen once; the top ten hold less than 0.3%. Naive-designated CD8 cells lacked CD45RO, were positively enriched for CCR7, and omitted terminally differentiated effector memory CD45RA+ cells. This TCR was sampled from a man aged 25-45 years in good health. Sequenced input: naive CD8+ T cells sorted from blood. This rearrangement joins TRBV4-3 to TRBJ1-4; tentative D call: TRBD1 (5 bases). The CDR3 here is CASSQDRSGLAEKLFF. CDR3 in DNA: TGCGCCAGCAGCCAAGATCGGTCAGGGCTGGCTGAAAAACTGTTTTTT.